This passage covers 21 T cell receptor beta chains from one sample sequenced in a study of blood T cells in healthy people across ages. A sample-barcoded 5' primer and a J-beta primer mix were used in a second PCR of roughly 7 to 12 cycles. TCRdb re-analysed the 5' RACE reads in MiXCR, keeping a single row per CDR3 protein. Of 800,000 to 1,300,000 distinct CDR3 sequences listed, approximately 26% were seen once; the top ten hold around 0.75%. This same sample was also part of a study on T cells of mothers and their children.

Sequences were obtained from blood. The origin of the receptors is a girl under 10 years old in good health.

The chain links TRBV20-1 to TRBJ2-1; 9 positions agree with TRBD2. The tail of the sequence fits TRBJ2-5 better, so the J call may be wrong. Looked up from germline, CDR1 is DFQATT and CDR2 is SNEGSKA (reference sequence). The CDR3 is made up of 13 amino acids. The CDR3 loop is CSANAGGGETQYF. In DNA, the CDR3 is TGCAGTGCTAATGCGGGAGGGGGGGAGACCCAGTACTTC.

This clonotype was found a few times. The chain uses TRBV12-3 or TRBV12-4 and TRBJ2-7, with a tentative D call TRBD2 (6 bases). V lost 5 bases, J lost 9 bases, and 17 bases lay in between. The CDR3 totals 13 residues. CDR3 protein: CASSPPGTSVQYF. The CDR3 DNA follows: TGTGCCAGCAGTCCCCCCGGGACTTCGGTGCAGTACTTC.

The rearrangement joins TRBV20-1 to TRBJ2-3; no clear D gene. V lost 0 bases to trimming and J lost 2 bases, with 6 bases between them. CDR1 and CDR2 (germline): DFQATT, SNEGSKA (reference sequence). The CDR3 runs to 13 residues. The CDR3 loop is CSARDPFTDTQYF. The CDR3 DNA reads TGCAGTGCTAGAGATCCGTTCACAGATACGCAGTATTTT.

This clonotype was counted between two and nine times. The V and J genes are TRBV11-3 and TRBJ2-5; D might be TRBD1 or TRBD2, each matching 5 bases. Matching the DNA end better, TRBJ2-1 makes the J call doubtful. CDR1 and CDR2 (germline): SGHNT, YENEEA. This CDR3 is 13 amino acids long. CDR3 sequence reads: CATGLGTLNEQFF. The CDR3 bases are TGTGCCACCGGCCTCGGGACCCTCAATGAGCAGTTCTTC.

CDR3 sequence: CAGKLALGSYEQYF. CDR3 in DNA: TGTGCCGGCAAACTAGCCCTGGGCTCCTACGAGCAGTACTTC. The genes are TRBV27 and TRBJ2-7; tentative D call: TRBD2 (6 bases). V was pared by 11 bases and J by 0 bases, with 17 bases between. The CDR3 loop spans 14 amino acids. Per germline, CDR1 MNHEY and CDR2 SMNVEV (reference sequence).

This clonotype came up a few times. The rearrangement joins TRBV9 to TRBJ2-6; perhaps TRBD2 as D (5 bases). The CDR3 length is 15 residues. CDR1 and CDR2 (germline): SGDLS, YYNGEE. Trimming cost V 5 bases and J 1 base, with 10 bases left between them. The CDR3, as DNA: TGTGCCAGCAGTCGAACGGGGTCTGGGGCCAACGTCCTGACTTTC. Its protein product is CASSRTGSGANVLTF.

The CDR3 loop is CASSLRPSNTGELFF. CDR3 sequence (DNA): TGTGCCAGCAGTTTGAGACCTTCGAACACCGGGGAGCTGTTTTTT. V and J are TRBV12-3 or TRBV12-4 and TRBJ2-2; D gene uncertain. V was shortened by 3 bases and J by 0 bases, with 8 bases between the two germline ends. The CDR3 has 15 residues.

This clonotype was seen a handful of times. The chain employs TRBV2 and TRBJ2-3; D is undetermined. The germline V gene has CDR1 SNHLY and CDR2 FYNNEI. CDR3 length: 13 residues. Trimming shortened V by 4 bases and J by 10 bases, and 15 bases separated the two germline ends. CDR3 loop: CASSGRSERAQYF. DNA for the CDR3: TGTGCCAGCAGTGGAAGAAGCGAACGGGCGCAGTATTTT.

The chain is built from TRBV7-2 and TRBJ1-1, with D possibly matching TRBD1 (5 bases). Between the trimmed V and J ends, which lost 5 bases and 10 bases, there was a span of 17 bases. CDR1 is SGHTA and CDR2 is FQGNSA in the germline V gene. The CDR3 runs 13 residues. This CDR3 reads CASSPGMGYRAFF. The CDR3, as DNA: TGTGCCAGCAGCCCAGGGATGGGGTATAGAGCTTTCTTT.

This clonotype was observed a handful of times. The chain recombines TRBV6-1 with TRBJ2-3; unclear D gene. Per the germline V gene, CDR1 is MNHNS and CDR2 is SASEGT. The CDR3 extends over 13 amino acids. V was trimmed by 3 bases and J by 4 bases, leaving 8 bases between them. This CDR3 reads CASSDGGADTQYF. The DNA of the CDR3 is TGTGCCAGCAGTGATGGTGGGGCAGATACGCAGTATTTT.

The V and J genes are TRBV6-1 and TRBJ2-5, with D possibly TRBD2 on 5 matching bases. The assigned J gene may be wrong: the sequence end matches TRBJ2-1 better. Looked up from germline, CDR1 is MNHNS and CDR2 is SASEGT. CDR3 length equals 15 residues. The CDR3 reads CASSEAGDRWNEQFF. CDR3 bases: TGTGCCAGCAGTGAAGCGGGAGATCGATGGAATGAGCAGTTCTTC.

The CDR3 nucleotides read TGCGCCAGCAGAAGGGGGACAGACGAGCAGTACTTC. Residues: CASRRGTDEQYF. The chain recombines TRBV5-1 with TRBJ2-7; 7 bases align to TRBD1. The CDR3 is made up of 12 amino acids. V was clipped by 5 bases and J by 5 bases; unmatched bases: 4. Germline V lookup: CDR1 SGHRS, CDR2 YFSETQ. Drawing the rest from reference TRBV5-1 and TRBJ2-7, the complete variable domain is KAGVTQTPRYLIKTRGQQVTLSCSPISGHRSVSWYQQTPGQGLQFLFEYFSETQRNKGNFPGRFSGRQFSNSRSEMNVSTLELGDSALYLCASRRGTDEQYFGPGTRLTVT.

The CDR3 sequence: CASSFPATEMNTEAFF. CDR3 nucleotide sequence: TGTGCCAGCAGCTTTCCGGCGACTGAGATGAACACTGAAGCTTTCTTT. The V and J genes are TRBV7-9 and TRBJ1-1; D not certain. The germline gives CDR1 SEHNR, CDR2 FQNEAQ (reference sequence). There are 16 residues in the CDR3. V was pared by 3 bases and J by 0 bases, with 14 bases between.

This clonotype was recorded a few times. The rearrangement uses TRBV20-1 and TRBJ2-7; 9 bases fit TRBD1. This CDR3 is 16 amino acids long. Per the germline V gene, CDR1 is DFQATT and CDR2 is SNEGSKA (reference sequence). The junction had 16 bases not matched to a gene; V was cut back by 5 bases and J by 5 bases. This CDR3 is CSAQSNLMGQGDEQYF. CDR3 DNA sequence: TGCAGTGCTCAATCTAACCTTATGGGACAGGGCGACGAGCAGTACTTC.

This clonotype appeared a few times. This sequence joins TRBV11-2 and TRBJ2-7; D may be TRBD1 (6 bases). The CDR3 extends over 13 amino acids. CDR1 and CDR2 from the germline V gene are SGHAT and FQNNGV. The germline V and J ends were trimmed by 4 bases and 5 bases, with 12 bases remaining between them. The CDR3 DNA follows: TGTGCCAGCAGCTCCAGGGGCTACGACGAGCAGTACTTC. Amino acid sequence: CASSSRGYDEQYF.

This chain's CDR3 is CASSDLTGVDEQYF. The CDR3 bases are TGTGCCAGCAGCGACTTGACAGGGGTGGACGAGCAGTACTTC. This rearrangement joins TRBV7-9 to TRBJ2-5, with 8 bases that match TRBD1. Gene TRBJ2-7 matches the end of the DNA better, so the J call may be wrong. Germline V gives CDR1 SEHNR, CDR2 FQNEAQ (reference sequence). This CDR3 comprises 14 residues.

This clonotype was seen a few times. V usage is TRBV9 and J usage is TRBJ2-5; no reliable D call. The J call is in doubt because the DNA end fits TRBJ2-1 better. Per germline, CDR1 SGDLS and CDR2 YYNGEE. The CDR3 has 13 amino acids. The CDR3 sequence is CASSVDSPNEQFF. As DNA, the CDR3 is TGTGCCAGCAGCGTAGACTCCCCCAATGAGCAGTTCTTC.

This clonotype came up a few times. At one boundary the junction diverges from the germline segment, which might be a read error. The rearrangement joins TRBV7-8 to TRBJ1-1, with D uncertain. This CDR3 region has 14 residues. Germline assignment: CDR1 SGHVS and CDR2 FQNEAQ. The CDR3 region is CASSRRVWNTGAFF. The CDR3 DNA follows: TGTGCCAGCAGCAGGCGGGTTTGGAACACTGGAGCTTTCTTT.

This clonotype was recorded a few times. The chain joins TRBV20-1 to TRBJ2-5; no firm D call. The J call could be wrong; TRBJ2-1 is a better fit for the DNA end. This CDR3 has 13 amino acids. From germline, CDR1 is DFQATT and CDR2 SNEGSKA (reference sequence). This chain's CDR3 is CSAILDPGDEQFF. CDR3 nucleotides: TGCAGTGCTATTTTGGACCCTGGGGATGAGCAGTTCTTC.

This clonotype was counted ten times or more. V and J are TRBV20-1 and TRBJ2-5; a possible D gene is TRBD1 (6 bases). The CDR3 runs to 12 residues. The germline V gene has CDR1 DFQATT and CDR2 SNEGSKA (reference sequence). With 3 bases removed from V and 4 bases from J, the gap between germline ends came to 9 bases. The CDR3 here is CSARGQLETQYF. For the CDR3, the DNA is TGCAGTGCTAGGGGACAATTAGAGACCCAGTACTTC.

The chain links TRBV7-9 to TRBJ2-7; a possible D gene is TRBD2 (5 bases). V lost 1 base to trimming and J lost 3 bases, with 13 bases between them. Germline V CDR1 and CDR2: SEHNR, FQNEAQ (reference sequence). This CDR3 spans 15 amino acids. CDR3 bases: TGTGCCAGCAGCTTAGGCTCGGGATTTTTCTACGAGCAGTACTTC. Translation gives CASSLGSGFFYEQYF.